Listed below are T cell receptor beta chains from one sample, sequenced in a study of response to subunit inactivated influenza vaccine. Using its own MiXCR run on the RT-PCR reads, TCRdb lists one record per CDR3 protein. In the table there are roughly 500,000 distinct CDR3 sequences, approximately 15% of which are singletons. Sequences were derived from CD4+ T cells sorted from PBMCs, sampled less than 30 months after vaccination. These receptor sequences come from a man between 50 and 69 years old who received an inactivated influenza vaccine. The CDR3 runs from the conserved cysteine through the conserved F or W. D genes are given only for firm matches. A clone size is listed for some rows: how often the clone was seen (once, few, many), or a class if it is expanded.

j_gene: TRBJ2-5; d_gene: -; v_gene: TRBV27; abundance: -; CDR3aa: CASSFGTEGSQYF; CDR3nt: TGTGCCAGCAGTTTTGGGACCGAGGGCTCCCAGTACTTC
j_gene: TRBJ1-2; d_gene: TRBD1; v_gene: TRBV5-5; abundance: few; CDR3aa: CASSLIPGQGNYGYTF; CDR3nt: TGTGCCAGCAGTCTGATCCCGGGACAGGGGAACTATGGCTACACCTTC
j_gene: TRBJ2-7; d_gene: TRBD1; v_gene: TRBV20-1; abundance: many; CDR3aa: CSAREGQAHYEQYF; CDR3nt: TGCAGTGCTAGAGAGGGACAGGCCCACTACGAGCAGTACTTC
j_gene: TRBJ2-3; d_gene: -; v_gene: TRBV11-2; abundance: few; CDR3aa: CASSFGSAGTQYF; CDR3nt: TGTGCCAGCAGCTTTGGGTCGGCGGGTACGCAGTATTTT
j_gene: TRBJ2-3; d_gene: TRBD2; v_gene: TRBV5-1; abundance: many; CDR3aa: CASSLGRLAGADTQYF; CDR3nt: TGCGCCAGCAGCTTGGGAAGACTAGCGGGAGCAGATACGCAGTATTTT
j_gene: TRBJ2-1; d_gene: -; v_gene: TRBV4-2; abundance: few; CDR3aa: CASSPNGALASEQFF; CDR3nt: TGTGCCAGCAGCCCCAACGGGGCCCTAGCGAGTGAGCAGTTCTTC
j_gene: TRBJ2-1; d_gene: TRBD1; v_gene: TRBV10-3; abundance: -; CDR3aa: CAIRDTGGYYNEQFF; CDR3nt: TGTGCCATCAGGGACACAGGGGGGTACTACAATGAGCAGTTCTTC
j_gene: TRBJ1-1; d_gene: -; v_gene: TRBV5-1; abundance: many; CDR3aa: CASSYRERTEAFF; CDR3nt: TGCGCCAGCAGCTACAGGGAACGCACTGAAGCTTTCTTT
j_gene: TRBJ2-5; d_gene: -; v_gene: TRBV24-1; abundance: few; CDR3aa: CATSDLSGLGLETQYF; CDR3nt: TGTGCCACCAGTGATTTATCAGGGCTGGGGTTAGAGACCCAGTACTTC
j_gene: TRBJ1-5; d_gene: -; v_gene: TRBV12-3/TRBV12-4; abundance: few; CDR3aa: CASSFPVSNQPQHF; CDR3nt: TGTGCCAGCAGTTTCCCGGTGAGCAATCAGCCCCAGCATTTT
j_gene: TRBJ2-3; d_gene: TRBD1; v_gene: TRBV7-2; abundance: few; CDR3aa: CASISVGQGTNTQYF; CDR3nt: TGTGCCAGCATCTCAGTGGGACAGGGGACGAATACGCAGTATTTT
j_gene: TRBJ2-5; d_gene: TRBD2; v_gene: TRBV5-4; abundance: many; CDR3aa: CASSWGLADLETQYF; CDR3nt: TGTGCCAGCAGCTGGGGACTAGCGGACCTGGAGACCCAGTACTTC
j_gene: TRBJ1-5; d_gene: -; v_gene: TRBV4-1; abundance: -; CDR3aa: CASSQEGGQPQHF; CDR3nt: TGCGCCAGCAGCCAAGAGGGAGGGCAGCCCCAGCATTTT
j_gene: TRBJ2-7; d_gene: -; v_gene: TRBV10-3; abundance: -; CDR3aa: CAISLNGREQYF; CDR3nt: TGTGCCATCAGCCTAAATGGCCGGGAGCAGTACTTC
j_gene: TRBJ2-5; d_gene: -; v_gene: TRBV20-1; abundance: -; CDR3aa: CSASDTIRETQYF; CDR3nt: TGCAGTGCTAGTGACACAATTAGAGAGACCCAGTACTTC
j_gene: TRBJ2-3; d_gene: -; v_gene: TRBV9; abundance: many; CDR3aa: CASSVGTVTDTQYF; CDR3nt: TGTGCCAGCAGCGTCGGGACCGTCACAGATACGCAGTATTTT
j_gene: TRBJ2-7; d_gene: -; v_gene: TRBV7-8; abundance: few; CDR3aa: CASSLEGGNYEQYF; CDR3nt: TGTGCCAGCAGCTTAGAGGGGGGCAACTACGAGCAGTACTTC
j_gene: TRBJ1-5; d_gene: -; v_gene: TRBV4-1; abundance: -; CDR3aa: CASSQGPGAGNQPQHF; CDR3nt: TGCGCCAGCAGCCAAGGTCCGGGGGCAGGTAATCAGCCCCAGCATTTT
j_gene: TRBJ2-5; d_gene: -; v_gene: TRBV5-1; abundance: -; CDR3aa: CASSLGGLRETQYF; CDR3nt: TGCGCCAGCAGCTTGGGTGGTCTCCGAGAGACCCAGTACTTC
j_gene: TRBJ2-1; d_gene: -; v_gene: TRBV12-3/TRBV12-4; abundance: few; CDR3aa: CASTQLSGLSNEQFF; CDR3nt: TGTGCCAGCACCCAACTATCGGGACTTTCAAATGAGCAGTTCTTC
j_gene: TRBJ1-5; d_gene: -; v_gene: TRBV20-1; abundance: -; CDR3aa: CSASTSPGAWQPQHF; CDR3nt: TGCAGTGCTTCTACTTCCCCGGGGGCTTGGCAGCCCCAGCATTTT
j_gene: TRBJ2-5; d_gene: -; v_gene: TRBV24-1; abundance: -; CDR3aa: CATSDLLTETQYF; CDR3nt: TGTGCCACCAGTGATTTGCTCACGGAGACCCAGTACTTC
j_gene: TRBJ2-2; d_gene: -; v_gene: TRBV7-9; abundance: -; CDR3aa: CASRGFIGGELFF; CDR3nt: TGTGCCAGCAGGGGATTCATAGGCGGGGAGCTGTTTTTT
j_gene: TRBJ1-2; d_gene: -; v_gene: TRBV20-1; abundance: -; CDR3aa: CSAGETGRPNYGYTF; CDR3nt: TGCAGTGCTGGAGAAACAGGGCGACCTAACTATGGCTACACCTTC
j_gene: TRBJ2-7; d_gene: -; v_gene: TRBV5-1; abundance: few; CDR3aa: CASSTPLSEGNEQYF; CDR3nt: TGCGCCAGCAGCACACCCCTGTCCGAGGGAAACGAGCAGTACTTC
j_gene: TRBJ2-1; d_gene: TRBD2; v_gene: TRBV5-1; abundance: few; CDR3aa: CASRTSDLEQFF; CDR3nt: TGCGCCAGCAGAACTAGCGATCTTGAGCAGTTCTTC
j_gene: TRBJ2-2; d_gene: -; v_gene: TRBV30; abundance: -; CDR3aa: CAWRQGNTGELFF; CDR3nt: TGTGCCTGGAGACAGGGGAACACCGGGGAGCTGTTTTTT
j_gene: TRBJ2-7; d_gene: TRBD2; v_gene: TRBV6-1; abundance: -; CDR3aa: CASRTSHDYEQYF; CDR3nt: TGTGCCAGCCGGACTAGCCATGACTACGAGCAGTACTTC
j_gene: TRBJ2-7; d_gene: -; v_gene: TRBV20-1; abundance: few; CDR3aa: CSAKDRRNSYEQYF; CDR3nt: TGCAGTGCCAAAGACAGGCGGAACTCCTACGAGCAGTACTTC
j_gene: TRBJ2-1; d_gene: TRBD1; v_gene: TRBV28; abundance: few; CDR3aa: CASRGDRSSYNEQFF; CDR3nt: TGTGCCAGCCGCGGGGACAGGAGCTCCTACAATGAGCAGTTCTTC
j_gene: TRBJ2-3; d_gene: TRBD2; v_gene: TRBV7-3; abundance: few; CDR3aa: CASSSTRAGVTTDTQYF; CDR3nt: TGTGCCAGCAGCTCAACTCGGGCGGGAGTTACCACAGATACGCAGTATTTT
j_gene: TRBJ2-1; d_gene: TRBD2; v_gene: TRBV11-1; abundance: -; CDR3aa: CASSLAWGYSSGRYNEQFF; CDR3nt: TGTGCCAGCAGCTTAGCCTGGGGGTATTCTAGCGGGAGATACAATGAGCAGTTCTTC
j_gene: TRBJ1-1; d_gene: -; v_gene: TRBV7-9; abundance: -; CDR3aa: CASSSRIRELNTEAFF; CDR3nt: TGTGCCAGCAGCTCACGGATAAGGGAGCTGAACACTGAAGCTTTCTTT
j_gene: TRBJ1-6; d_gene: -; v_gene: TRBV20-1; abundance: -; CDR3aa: CSAALPGGYNSPLHF; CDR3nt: TGCAGTGCCGCCCTCCCGGGGGGCTATAATTCACCCCTCCACTTT
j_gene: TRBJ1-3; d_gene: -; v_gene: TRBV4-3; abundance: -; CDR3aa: CASSQDWNTGNTIYF; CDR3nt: TGCGCCAGCAGCCAAGATTGGAACACTGGAAACACCATATATTTT
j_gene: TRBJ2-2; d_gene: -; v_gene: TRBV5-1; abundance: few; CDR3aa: CASSPPGRYTGELFF; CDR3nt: TGCGCCAGCAGCCCCCCGGGGCGTTACACCGGGGAGCTGTTTTTT
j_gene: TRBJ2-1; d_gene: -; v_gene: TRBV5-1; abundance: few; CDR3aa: CASSLERSYNEQFF; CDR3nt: TGCGCCAGCAGCTTGGAGAGAAGCTACAATGAGCAGTTCTTC
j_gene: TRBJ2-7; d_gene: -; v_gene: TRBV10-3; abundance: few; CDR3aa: CAISYGNEQYF; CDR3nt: TGTGCCATCAGTTACGGGAACGAGCAGTACTTC
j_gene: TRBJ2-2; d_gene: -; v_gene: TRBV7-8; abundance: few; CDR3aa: CASSLKRGPGELFF; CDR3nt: TGTGCCAGCAGCTTAAAAAGGGGCCCCGGGGAGCTGTTTTTT
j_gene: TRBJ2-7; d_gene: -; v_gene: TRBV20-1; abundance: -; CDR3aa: CSAARGATYEQYF; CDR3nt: TGCAGTGCTGCCCGGGGGGCAACTTACGAGCAGTACTTC
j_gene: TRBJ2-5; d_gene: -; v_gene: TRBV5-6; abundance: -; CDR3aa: CASSRRGNQETQYF; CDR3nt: TGTGCCAGCAGCCGCAGGGGCAACCAAGAGACCCAGTACTTC
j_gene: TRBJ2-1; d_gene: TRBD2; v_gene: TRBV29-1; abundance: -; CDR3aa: CSVAGDRRHEQFF; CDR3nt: TGCAGCGTGGCGGGAGACCGGCGACATGAGCAGTTCTTC
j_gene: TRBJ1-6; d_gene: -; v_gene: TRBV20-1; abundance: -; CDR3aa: CSAREGRASSPLHF; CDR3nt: TGCAGTGCTAGAGAGGGCCGAGCGAGTTCACCCCTCCACTTT
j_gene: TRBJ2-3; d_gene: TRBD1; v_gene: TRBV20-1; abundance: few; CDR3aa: CSARENRDRRTDTQYF; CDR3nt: TGCAGTGCTAGAGAGAACCGGGACAGGCGCACGGATACGCAGTATTTT
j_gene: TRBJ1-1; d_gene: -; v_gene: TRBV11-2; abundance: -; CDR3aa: CASSSSGGISEAFF; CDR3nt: TGTGCCAGCAGCTCCAGCGGGGGGATCTCTGAAGCTTTCTTT
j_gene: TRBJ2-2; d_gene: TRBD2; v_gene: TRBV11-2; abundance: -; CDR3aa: CASSLTSGRGYTGELFF; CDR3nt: TGTGCCAGCAGCCTGACTAGCGGGAGAGGTTACACCGGGGAGCTGTTTTTT
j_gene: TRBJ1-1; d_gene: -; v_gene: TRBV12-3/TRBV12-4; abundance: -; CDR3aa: CASSGPTVGPGNFF; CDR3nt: -
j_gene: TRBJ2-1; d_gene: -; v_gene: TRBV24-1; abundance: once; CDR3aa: CATSSMWDSYNEQFF; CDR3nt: TGTGCCACCAGTTCTATGTGGGACTCCTACAATGAGCAGTTCTTC
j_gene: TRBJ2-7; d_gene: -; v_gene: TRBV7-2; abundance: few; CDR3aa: CASSLVASSYEQYF; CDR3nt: TGTGCCAGCAGCTTAGTCGCCAGCTCCTACGAGCAGTACTTC